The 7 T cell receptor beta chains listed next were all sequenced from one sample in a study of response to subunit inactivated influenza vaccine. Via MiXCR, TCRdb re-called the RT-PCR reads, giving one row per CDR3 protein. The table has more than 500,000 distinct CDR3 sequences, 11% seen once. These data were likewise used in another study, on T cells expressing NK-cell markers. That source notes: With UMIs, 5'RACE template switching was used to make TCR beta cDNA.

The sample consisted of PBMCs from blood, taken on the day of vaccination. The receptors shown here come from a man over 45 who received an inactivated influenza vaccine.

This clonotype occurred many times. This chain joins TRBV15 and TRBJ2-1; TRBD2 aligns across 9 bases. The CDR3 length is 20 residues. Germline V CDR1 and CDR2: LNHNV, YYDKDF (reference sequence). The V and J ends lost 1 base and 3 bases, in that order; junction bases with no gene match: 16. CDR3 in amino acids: CATSRVAVAGASLRYNEQFF. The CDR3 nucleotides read TGTGCCACCAGCAGAGTTGCGGTAGCGGGAGCTTCTTTACGCTACAATGAGCAGTTCTTC. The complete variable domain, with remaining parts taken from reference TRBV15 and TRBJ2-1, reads DAMVIQNPRYQVTQFGKPVTLSCSQTLNHNVMYWYQQKSSQAPKLLFHYYDKDFNNEADTPDNFQSRRPNTSFCFLDIRSPGLGDTAMYLCATSRVAVAGASLRYNEQFFGPGTRLTVL.

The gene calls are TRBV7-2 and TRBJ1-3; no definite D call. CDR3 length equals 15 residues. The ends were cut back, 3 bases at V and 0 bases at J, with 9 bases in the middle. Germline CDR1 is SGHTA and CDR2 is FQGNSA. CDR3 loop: CASSFGRSSGNTIYF. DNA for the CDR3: TGTGCCAGCAGCTTCGGACGGAGCTCTGGAAACACCATATATTTT.

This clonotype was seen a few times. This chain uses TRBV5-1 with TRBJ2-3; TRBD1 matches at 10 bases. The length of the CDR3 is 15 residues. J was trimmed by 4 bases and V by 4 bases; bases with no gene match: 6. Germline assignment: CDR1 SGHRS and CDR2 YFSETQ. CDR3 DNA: TGCGCCAGCAGCACGGGACAGGGGATGCCAGATACGCAGTATTTT. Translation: CASSTGQGMPDTQYF.

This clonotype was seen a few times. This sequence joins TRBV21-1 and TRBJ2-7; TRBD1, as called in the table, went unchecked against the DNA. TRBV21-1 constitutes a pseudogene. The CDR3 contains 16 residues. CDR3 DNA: TGTGCCAGCAGCAAAGGAACAGGGGGGGGCCCCTACGAGCAGTACTTC. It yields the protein CASSKGTGGGPYEQYF.

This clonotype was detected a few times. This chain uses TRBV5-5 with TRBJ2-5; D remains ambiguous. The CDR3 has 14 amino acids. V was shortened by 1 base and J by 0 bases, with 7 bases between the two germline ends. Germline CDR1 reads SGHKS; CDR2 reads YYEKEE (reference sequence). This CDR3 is CASSLSAYQETQYF. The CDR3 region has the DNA TGTGCCAGCAGCTTGTCGGCGTACCAAGAGACCCAGTACTTC.

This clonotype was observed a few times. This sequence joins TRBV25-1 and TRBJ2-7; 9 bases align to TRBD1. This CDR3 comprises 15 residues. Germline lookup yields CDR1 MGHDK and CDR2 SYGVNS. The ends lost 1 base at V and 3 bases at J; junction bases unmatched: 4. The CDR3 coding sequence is TGTGCCAGCAGTGAATCCGGGACAGGGAGCTACGAGCAGTACTTC. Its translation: CASSESGTGSYEQYF.

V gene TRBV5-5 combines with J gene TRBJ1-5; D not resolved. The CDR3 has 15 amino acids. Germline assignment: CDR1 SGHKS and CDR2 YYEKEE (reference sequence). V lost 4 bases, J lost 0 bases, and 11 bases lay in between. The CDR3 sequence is CASSAGYYSNQPQHF. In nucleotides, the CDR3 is TGTGCCAGCAGCGCCGGATATTATAGCAATCAGCCCCAGCATTTT.